Listed below are T cell receptor beta chains from one sample, sequenced in a study of T cell responses to AZD1222 COVID-19 vaccine. Profiling relied on immunoSEQ multiplex PCR, and the TCRdb table lists in-frame clones only, not all of them. This sample carries about 120,000 clones, 80% to 95% of them seen once, and the ten largest clones take 4% to 4.5%. The input for sequencing was peripheral blood, taken 28 days after the second dose of the MenACWY control vaccine. The receptors shown here come from an adult who received the MenACWY meningococcal vaccine as a control. The CDR3 runs from the conserved cysteine through the conserved F or W.

TRBJ2-2,TRBV5-1,CATGRDSNTGELFF
TRBJ2-3,TRBV24-1,CATSDWGGRSTDTQYF
TRBJ2-1,TRBV27,CASSLESPVEAGLSYNEQFF
TRBJ1-5,TRBV27,CASSTAGQGNQPQHF
TRBJ2-1,TRBV7-9,CASSKTGSSYNEQFF
TRBJ2-1,TRBV18,CASSPLTGNYNEQFF
TRBJ2-5,TRBV25-1,CASSEGTGGGQETQYF
TRBJ2-3,TRBV18,CASSPTTDTQYF
TRBJ2-5,TRBV2,CASREYQETQYF
TRBJ1-2,TRBV27,CASSLSGPLGYTF
TRBJ2-7,TRBV13,CASSLHRSTFPYEQYF
TRBJ2-3,TRBV27,CASSLGGRGDTQYF
TRBJ2-7,TRBV6-5,CASSYSSGARAYEQYF
TRBJ1-1,TRBV6-5,CASTPGGGHTEAFF
TRBJ2-5,TRBV3-1/TRBV3-2,CASSQGGRGAPLVVRETQYF
TRBJ1-1,TRBV2,CASSASWDTEAFF
TRBJ1-4,TRBV5-5,CASSLGANEKLFF
TRBJ2-7,TRBV5-4,CASSLDMGLARYEQYF
TRBJ2-5,TRBV5-1,CASSSSGREKETQYF
TRBJ2-5,TRBV4-3,CASSQSTFRETQYF
TRBJ1-5,TRBV2,CASTPSRGWDQPQHF
TRBJ2-1,TRBV6-1,CASSELTSYNEQFF
TRBJ1-5,TRBV5-1,CASSPQGDQPQHF
TRBJ2-1,TRBV18,CASSPVGQVPIGNEQFF
TRBJ2-1,TRBV3-1/TRBV3-2,CASSQAGTSGRAGDEQFF
TRBJ1-6,TRBV5-1,CASSLVVNSPLHF
TRBJ1-4,TRBV10-1,CASSDGTGKEKLFF
TRBJ1-5,TRBV7-8,CASSGRDRNQPQHF
TRBJ1-2,TRBV29-1,CSVIRGLDGYTF